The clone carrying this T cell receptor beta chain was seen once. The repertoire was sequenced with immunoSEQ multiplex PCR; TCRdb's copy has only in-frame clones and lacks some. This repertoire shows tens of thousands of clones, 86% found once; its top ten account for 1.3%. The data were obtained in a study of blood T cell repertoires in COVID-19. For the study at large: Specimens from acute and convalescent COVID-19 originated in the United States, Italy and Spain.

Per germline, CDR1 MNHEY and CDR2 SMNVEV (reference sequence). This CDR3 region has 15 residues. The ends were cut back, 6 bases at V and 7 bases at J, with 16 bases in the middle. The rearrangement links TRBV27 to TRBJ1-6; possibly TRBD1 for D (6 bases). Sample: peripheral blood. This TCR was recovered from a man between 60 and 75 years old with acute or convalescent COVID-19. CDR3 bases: TGTGCCAGCAGGCCCGGCGGACAGTCGAATTCACCCCTCCACTTT. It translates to CASRPGGQSNSPLHF.